These T cell receptor beta chains were read from a single sample in a study of identical twins. Each CDR3 protein gets one entry after TCRdb re-called the 5' RACE reads with MiXCR. The sample lists about 920,000 distinct CDR3 sequences, about 12% occurring once. The same sample was also used in a study of yellow fever vaccine responses in identical twins.

The material sequenced was PBMCs. The receptors shown here come from a woman aged 18-30 years in good health. CDR3s include the opening cysteine and the closing phenylalanine or tryptophan. A D gene is named only where the DNA matches it firmly. The size field is filled for only some rows; it gives once, few, many or a size class.

v_call,clone_size,j_call,d_call,cdr3_aa,cdr3_nt
TRBV20-1,.,TRBJ2-7,TRBD2,CSARSSASGQYEQYF,TGCAGTGCTAGAAGCTCGGCTAGCGGGCAGTACGAGCAGTACTTC
TRBV29-1,.,TRBJ2-2,.,CSVQVRGTGELFF,TGCAGCGTTCAGGTTCGAGGCACCGGGGAGCTGTTTTTT
TRBV2,few,TRBJ1-1,.,CASRGVGDTEAFF,TGTGCCAGCAGGGGGGTTGGGGACACTGAAGCTTTCTTT
TRBV12-3/TRBV12-4,few,TRBJ1-1,.,CASSNTGVNTEAFF,TGTGCCAGCAGTAATACCGGGGTTAACACTGAAGCTTTCTTT
TRBV6-5,.,TRBJ1-5,.,CASSQNMEPQHF,TGTGCCAGCAGCCAAAATATGGAGCCCCAGCATTTT
TRBV15,.,TRBJ2-2,.,CATSRSASDFGELFF,TGTGCCACCAGCAGAAGCGCTAGCGATTTCGGGGAGCTGTTTTTT
TRBV20-1,few,TRBJ1-2,.,CSASDPANYGYTF,TGCAGTGCTAGTGACCCGGCTAACTATGGCTACACCTTC
TRBV12-3/TRBV12-4,many,TRBJ1-2,.,CASSFGVSDGYTF,TGTGCCAGCAGTTTCGGGGTTTCCGATGGCTACACCTTC
TRBV6-1,.,TRBJ1-4,.,CASRSGLRGEKLFF,TGTGCCAGCAGGTCCGGACTCAGGGGCGAAAAACTGTTTTTT
TRBV2,few,TRBJ2-5,.,CASSDGRGTQYF,TGTGCCAGCAGTGATGGACGAGGGACCCAGTACTTC
TRBV7-2,many,TRBJ2-1,TRBD1,CASSYRGPNNEQFF,TGTGCCAGCAGTTACAGGGGCCCAAACAATGAGCAGTTCTTC
TRBV27,few,TRBJ1-5,.,CASSFRGPTRAPQHF,TGTGCCAGCAGTTTTCGGGGACCTACTCGTGCGCCCCAGCATTTT
TRBV20-1,.,TRBJ2-3,.,CSAGTDDYSPSTDTQYF,TGCAGTGCAGGGACCGACGACTACTCTCCTAGCACAGATACGCAGTATTTT
TRBV25-1,.,TRBJ2-2,.,CASSGQETGELFF,TGTGCCAGCAGTGGACAGGAAACCGGGGAGCTGTTTTTT
TRBV11-2,.,TRBJ2-1,TRBD2,CASSLAGVAGASGQFF,TGTGCCAGCAGCTTAGCTGGGGTAGCGGGGGCCTCTGGGCAGTTCTTC
TRBV24-1,few,TRBJ2-2,TRBD2,CATSGTSNTGELFF,TGTGCCACCAGTGGGACTAGCAATACCGGGGAGCTGTTTTTT
TRBV12-3/TRBV12-4,many,TRBJ2-7,TRBD2,CASSFGGGEYEQYF,TGTGCCAGCAGTTTCGGGGGGGGAGAGTACGAGCAGTACTTC
TRBV18,.,TRBJ2-1,TRBD1,CASSDSTGLDEQFF,TGTGCCAGCTCAGACTCGACAGGGCTCGATGAGCAGTTCTTC
TRBV6-1,few,TRBJ2-1,.,CASSEASEQFF,TGTGCCAGCAGTGAAGCGTCGGAGCAGTTCTTC
TRBV11-2,few,TRBJ2-1,TRBD2,CASSFKLAGAPPYNEQFF,TGTGCCAGCAGCTTTAAACTAGCGGGAGCCCCTCCCTACAATGAGCAGTTCTTC
TRBV20-1,.,TRBJ2-1,TRBD2,CSAPRAGVNNEQFF,TGCAGTGCCCCAAGAGCGGGAGTGAACAATGAGCAGTTCTTC
TRBV20-1,many,TRBJ2-1,.,CSATPALPDNEQFF,TGCAGTGCGACCCCGGCACTTCCTGACAATGAGCAGTTCTTC
TRBV4-1,.,TRBJ2-1,TRBD2,CASSLGLAPDEQFF,TGCGCCAGCAGCCTGGGACTAGCCCCCGATGAGCAGTTCTTC
TRBV7-2,few,TRBJ2-7,.,CASSLVAEQYF,TGTGCCAGCAGCTTAGTAGCGGAGCAGTACTTC
TRBV5-1,few,TRBJ2-5,TRBD2,CASNPLWGGGLNRETQYF,TGCGCCAGCAACCCCCTGTGGGGCGGGGGATTAAATCGAGAGACCCAGTACTTC
TRBV15,.,TRBJ1-2,.,CATSRGTNGPNYGYTF,TGTGCCACCAGCAGGGGTACCAACGGTCCTAACTATGGCTACACCTTC
TRBV27,.,TRBJ2-7,.,CASSPNLLGSRLYEQYF,TGTGCCAGCAGTCCAAACCTCTTGGGTAGCAGACTCTACGAGCAGTACTTC
TRBV28,.,TRBJ1-5,TRBD1,CASSQIDRANQPQHF,TGTGCCAGCAGCCAAATAGACAGGGCGAATCAGCCCCAGCATTTT
TRBV5-1,.,TRBJ1-1,.,CASSLVGDYTTEAFF,TGCGCCAGCAGCTTGGTAGGCGATTACACCACTGAAGCTTTCTTT
TRBV20-1,many,TRBJ1-6,.,CSARDRGGDNSPLHF,TGCAGTGCTAGAGATCGGGGAGGGGACAATTCACCCCTCCACTTT
TRBV4-1,few,TRBJ1-4,.,CASSRMVGQNEKLFF,TGCGCCAGCAGCCGGATGGTAGGACAAAATGAAAAACTGTTTTTT
TRBV6-2/TRBV6-3,many,TRBJ1-5,.,CASSYSTRSGQPQHF,TGTGCCAGCAGTTACTCGACCAGGTCCGGTCAGCCCCAGCATTTT
TRBV20-1,few,TRBJ1-5,.,CSARMAQGNQPQHF,TGCAGTGCTAGGATGGCTCAGGGGAATCAGCCCCAGCATTTT
TRBV20-1,.,TRBJ2-1,TRBD2,CSITAGGPYNEQFF,TGCAGTATCACAGCGGGGGGCCCCTACAATGAGCAGTTCTTC
TRBV5-1,few,TRBJ2-3,TRBD1,CASSLRQGNTDTQYF,TGCGCCAGCAGCTTGCGACAGGGGAACACAGATACGCAGTATTTT
TRBV5-6,.,TRBJ2-5,TRBD1,CASSTSHRGLLQETQYF,TGTGCCAGCAGCACCTCTCACAGGGGGCTCCTCCAAGAGACCCAGTACTTC
TRBV20-1,.,TRBJ2-1,TRBD2,CCATPGTRTYNEQFF,TGCTGTGCTACTCCCGGGACTAGGACCTACAATGAGCAGTTCTTC
TRBV14,.,TRBJ2-6,TRBD1,CASSAYRRRGLSGANVLTF,TGTGCCAGCAGCGCCTACAGGCGAAGGGGGCTCTCTGGGGCCAACGTCCTGACTTTC
TRBV20-1,.,TRBJ2-1,TRBD2,CSARVAGGINEQFF,TGCAGTGCTAGAGTAGCGGGGGGCATCAATGAGCAGTTCTTC
TRBV2,.,TRBJ1-2,.,CASSASADNYGYTF,TGTGCCAGCAGTGCATCGGCGGATAACTATGGCTACACCTTC
TRBV4-2,.,TRBJ1-5,.,CASSQGAGSSSNQPQHF,TGTGCCAGCAGCCAGGGGGCGGGGAGCTCTAGCAATCAGCCCCAGCATTTT
TRBV2,.,TRBJ2-2,.,CASKPMGSGELFF,TGTGCCAGCAAACCTATGGGATCCGGGGAGCTGTTTTTT
TRBV28,few,TRBJ2-7,.,CASTVPGAPYEQYF,TGTGCCAGCACGGTCCCGGGTGCACCTTACGAGCAGTACTTC
TRBV20-1,.,TRBJ2-2,TRBD1,CSARVAQGVTGELFF,TGCAGTGCTAGAGTGGCACAGGGGGTCACCGGGGAGCTGTTTTTT
TRBV20-1,few,TRBJ2-7,TRBD2,CSARRDYYEQYF,TGCAGTGCTAGGCGGGACTACTACGAGCAGTACTTC
TRBV4-1,few,TRBJ2-7,.,CASSQDIGDLGQYF,TGCGCCAGCAGCCAAGATATCGGGGACCTGGGGCAGTACTTC
TRBV7-8,.,TRBJ2-3,.,CASSHVQRATDTQYF,TGTGCCAGCAGCCATGTCCAGAGGGCCACAGATACGCAGTATTTT
TRBV9,few,TRBJ1-1,.,CASSAGGETEAFF,TGTGCCAGCAGCGCCGGAGGGGAAACTGAAGCTTTCTTT